This T cell receptor (beta chain) originates from a study of blood T cell repertoires in COVID-19. The wider study: Material from acute and convalescent COVID-19 was sourced from the United States, Italy and Spain. The cDNA or gDNA used as material had been derived from T cells, B-cell-depleted T cells, or PBMCs.

In germline, CDR1 is LNHDA, CDR2 SQIVND (reference sequence). Trimming removed 2 bases from V and 6 bases from J, with 11 bases in between. The CDR3 totals 15 residues. This clone was recorded only once. Measured with immunoSEQ multiplex PCR; TCRdb has only the in-frame clones, and not every one. Among approximately 670,000 clones listed, over 80% were seen once. The TCR comes from a young woman with acute or convalescent COVID-19. The chain uses TRBV19 and TRBJ1-6; TRBD1 might be the D (6 bases). The sequencing sample was made of peripheral blood. CDR3 protein: CASSIQGSINSPLHF. For the CDR3, the DNA is TGTGCCAGTAGTATACAGGGGTCGATTAATTCACCCCTCCACTTT. Complete variable domain (other parts from reference TRBV19 and TRBJ1-6): DGGITQSPKYLFRKEGQNVTLSCEQNLNHDAMYWYRQDPGQGLRLIYYSQIVNDFQKGDIAEGYSVSREKKESFPLTVTSAQKNPTAFYLCASSIQGSINSPLHFGNGTRLTVT.